Described below is a single T cell receptor beta chain sequence and its context. These data belong to a study of CD8+ T cells in alopecia areata. The germline V gene has CDR1 LGHNA and CDR2 YSLEER. The V and J ends lost 4 bases and 3 bases respectively, with 14 bases between them. This CDR3 has 15 residues. Extracted RNA was reverse transcribed into cDNA, the sequencing template. Using immunoSEQ multiplex PCR, the repertoire was profiled, and TCRdb retains in-frame clones only, with some absent. Of around 50,000 clones in the sample, around 96% are singletons; the top ten hold 20% to 30%. The origin of this receptor is a human donor with alopecia areata. Sequenced material: CD8+ T cells sorted from blood, taken at week 0. The rearrangement uses TRBV4-3 and TRBJ2-3; D is possibly TRBD1 (7 bases). This chain's CDR3 is CASSLRDSGTDTQYF. The CDR3 coding sequence is TGCGCCAGCAGCCTCCGGGACAGCGGGACAGATACGCAGTATTTT.